Shown below are 9 T cell receptor beta chains from a single sample sequenced in a study of blood T cells in healthy people across ages (dated by TCRdb to about 2015). Library preparation used 5' RACE. The sample was run on an Illumina HiSeq 2500. A second PCR of about 7 to 12 cycles was run with a J-beta primer mix and a sample-barcoded 5' primer. TCRdb reprocessing: public reads trimmed at Q25 with fastp, clones called with MiXCR, in-frame beta chains kept. Rows matching on CDR3 protein sequence are summarized as one entry with the most common DNA and genes. The sample yields 790,000 or so distinct CDR3 sequences; about 46% were counted once. 15% to 20% of the sample is in the top ten clones. What was sequenced was blood. These receptors originate from a man older than 75 in good health.

The V and J genes are TRBV7-8 and TRBJ2-7; D is unclear. Germline CDR1 and CDR2: SGHVS and FQNEAQ. Trimming took off 5 bases at V and 2 bases at J, with 10 bases between the two ends. The CDR3 loop spans 13 amino acids. CDR3 bases: TGTGCCAGCAGCCCGACTCTCCCCTACGAGCAGTACTTC. Its translation: CASSPTLPYEQYF.

This clonotype was observed a handful of times. The chain carries TRBV7-2 and TRBJ2-6; D remains ambiguous. Germline V gives CDR1 SGHTA, CDR2 FQGNSA. Trimming stripped 5 bases from V and 0 bases from J, with 8 bases between. CDR3 size: 15 residues. The CDR3 bases are TGTGCCAGCAGCCGAAATCCCTCTGGGGCCAACGTCCTGACTTTC. This codes for CASSRNPSGANVLTF.

This chain connects TRBV10-2 to TRBJ2-1; perhaps D is TRBD1 or TRBD2 (5 bases each). Trimming removed 0 bases at V and 7 bases at J, with 7 bases between. This CDR3 is 13 amino acids long. Germline V gives CDR1 WSHSY, CDR2 SAAADI. The CDR3 loop is CASSESGENEQFF. For the CDR3, the DNA is TGCGCCAGCAGTGAGTCGGGGGAAAATGAGCAGTTCTTC.

The rearrangement joins TRBV7-6 to TRBJ1-5; TRBD1 might be the D (5 bases). Germline assignment: CDR1 SGHVS and CDR2 FNYEAQ. Trimming pared 5 bases from V and 7 bases from J, leaving 12 bases between. The length of the CDR3 is 13 residues. The DNA of the CDR3 is TGTGCCAGCAGCGAGGCCCGGGGCCAGCCCCAGCATTTT. Translating it yields CASSEARGQPQHF.

This clonotype has ten or more counts. The chain recombines TRBV9 with TRBJ2-3; no reliable D call. This CDR3 is built from 12 residues. The germline CDR1 and CDR2 sequences are SGDLS and YYNGEE. The V end lost 0 bases, the J end lost 4 bases, and 3 bases lay between the germline ends. The CDR3 sequence: CASSVAADTQYF. Here the CDR3 DNA reads TGTGCCAGCAGCGTAGCAGCAGATACGCAGTATTTT.

This clonotype was seen more than once but under ten times. The chain joins TRBV4-3 to TRBJ2-7; 7 bases align to TRBD1. The V and J ends lost 0 bases and 2 bases, in that order; junction bases with no gene match: 4. The germline V gene has CDR1 LGHNA and CDR2 YSLEER. The CDR3 spans 15 residues. The DNA of the CDR3 is TGCGCCAGCAGCCAAGATTGGACAGGAACCTACGAGCAGTACTTC. Translating gives CASSQDWTGTYEQYF.

The V and J genes are TRBV4-3 and TRBJ2-2, with 11 bases matching TRBD2. J was trimmed by 4 bases and V by 4 bases; bases with no gene match: 5. The CDR3 has 16 amino acids. Looked up from germline, CDR1 is LGHNA and CDR2 is YSLEER. CDR3 bases: TGCGCCAGCAGCCCAGGGACTAGCGGAGGCACCGGGGAGCTGTTTTTT. Translating gives CASSPGTSGGTGELFF.

With regard to this clonotype: Compared with germline, one end of the junction differs, possibly owing to a read error. The chain links TRBV7-6 to TRBJ2-5; D gene uncertain. The germline CDR1 and CDR2 sequences are SGHVS and FNYEAQ. The CDR3 sequence is 14 residues long. CDR3 loop: CANSLGAAQETQYF. DNA of the CDR3: TGTGCCAACAGCTTGGGTGCGGCCCAAGAGACCCAGTACTTC.

This clonotype was found many times. This CDR3 is CASRSQTGGIETQYF. In DNA, the CDR3 is TGTGCCAGCAGATCCCAGACAGGGGGCATTGAGACCCAGTACTTC. The chain links TRBV28 to TRBJ2-5; 10 nucleotides line up with TRBD1. CDR3 length: 15 residues. Germline V gene sequence: CDR1 MDHEN, CDR2 SYDVKM. With 6 bases clipped from V and 5 bases from J, the junction kept 9 bases outside the gene matches. Complete variable domain (other parts from reference TRBV28 and TRBJ2-5): DVKVTQSSRYLVKRTGEKVFLECVQDMDHENMFWYRQDPGLGLRLIYFSYDVKMKEKGDIPEGYSVSREKKERFSLILESASTNQTSMYLCASRSQTGGIETQYFGPGTRLLVL.